This TCR beta chain was sequenced for a study of T cell responses to AZD1222 COVID-19 vaccine. This CDR3 comprises 13 residues. V was cut by 1 base and J by 3 bases, with 7 bases left in between. Study-level findings and limits: The donors showed a predominance of white British ancestry and of females, with possible underestimation of clonal diversity.

Concerning this clone: Its antigen is still unknown. This same CDR3 is encoded by further DNA sequences in the sample.

Assay used: immunoSEQ multiplex PCR; TCRdb lists only in-frame clones, some missing. The sample yields 130,000 to 150,000 clones, about 82% seen once. V is TRBV12-3 or TRBV12-4 and J is TRBJ2-7; D is unclear. The clonotype comes from an adult who received the AZD1222 COVID-19 vaccine. Source: peripheral blood, taken 28 days after the second AZD1222 dose. CDR3 nucleotides: TGTGCCAGCAGTTTAGGACAAGGCTACGAGCAGTACTTC. This translates into CASSLGQGYEQYF.